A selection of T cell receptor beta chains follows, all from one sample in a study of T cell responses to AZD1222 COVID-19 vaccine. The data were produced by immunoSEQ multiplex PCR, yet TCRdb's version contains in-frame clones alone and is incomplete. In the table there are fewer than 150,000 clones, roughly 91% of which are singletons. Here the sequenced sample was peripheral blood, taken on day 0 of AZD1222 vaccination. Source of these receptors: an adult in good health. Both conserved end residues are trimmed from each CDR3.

cdr3_aa: ASSLPEAGKHGRYGYT; v_call: TRBV7-2
cdr3_aa: ASSFLTSGRYNEQF; v_call: TRBV27
cdr3_aa: ASSLGSNYEQY; v_call: TRBV7-6
cdr3_aa: ASRTLNTGELF; v_call: TRBV2
cdr3_aa: ASTEIDRGRGHLF; v_call: TRBV19
cdr3_aa: ASSQGGLQETQY; v_call: TRBV14
cdr3_aa: ASLDRVYTGELF; v_call: TRBV6-5
cdr3_aa: ASSGNRALNSPLH; v_call: TRBV7-2
cdr3_aa: ASSIAQTGLNTEAF; v_call: TRBV19
cdr3_aa: ASSLNWGLLETQY; v_call: TRBV5-8
cdr3_aa: ASTSDRGRSPLH; v_call: TRBV6-5
cdr3_aa: ASSVRRVEETQY; v_call: TRBV2
cdr3_aa: ASRSGETQY; v_call: TRBV19
cdr3_aa: ASSLLPGASGIYTQY; v_call: TRBV5-1
cdr3_aa: ASSLASTGELF; v_call: TRBV5-5
cdr3_aa: ASQMTGAHEQY; v_call: TRBV5-1
cdr3_aa: ASMTRGGAEGYT; v_call: TRBV5-4